A single sample is the source of the 15 T cell receptor beta chains below, sequenced in a study of regulatory and conventional T cells in RAG deficiency. Produced via immunoSEQ multiplex PCR; TCRdb's table is partial and in-frame only. This sample has 40,000 to 55,000 clones, with over 80% found just once. The sorted conventional CD4+ T cells were CD25-low and CD127-high, with genomic DNA sequenced. The data also belong to a second study, concerning regulatory T cells. That study reports: The primer mix had 52 TRBV and 13 TRBJ primers.

Sequencing was carried out using CD4+ effector T cells sorted from blood. Receptor source: a human donor in good health.

V and J are TRBV9 and TRBJ2-5, with D uncertain. This CDR3 comprises 14 residues. Germline V CDR1 and CDR2: SGDLS, YYNGEE. Trimming took off 4 bases at V and 1 base at J, with 11 bases between the two ends. The CDR3 nucleotides are TGTGCCAGCAGCCCTGGGCAGCCCCAAGAGACCCAGTACTTC. This codes for CASSPGQPQETQYF.

The chain is built from TRBV6-5 and TRBJ2-7; TRBD1 agrees at 8 bases. After removal of 2 bases from V and 5 bases from J, the junction contained 11 bases not matched to a gene. CDR1 and CDR2 from the germline V gene are MNHEY and SVGAGI. This CDR3 has 16 residues. DNA for the CDR3: TGTGCCAGCAGTTACGACAGCAGGGGGCGCGGTGACGAGCAGTACTTC. The encoded protein is CASSYDSRGRGDEQYF.

The chain carries TRBV6-1 and TRBJ1-6; D is uncertain. The CDR3 is 13 amino acids. Germline-derived CDR1 and CDR2 are MNHNS and SASEGT. Between the trimmed V and J ends, which lost 5 bases and 10 bases, there was a span of 12 bases. CDR3 coding DNA: TGTGCCAGCAGTTTGGGCACCGAATCACCCCTCCACTTT. Translated, it gives CASSLGTESPLHF.

As DNA, the CDR3 is TGTGCCAGCAGTGACGGGGGTTCGGGAAACACCATATATTTT. It specifies CASSDGGSGNTIYF. The rearrangement joins TRBV6-5 to TRBJ1-3; TRBD1 might be the D (5 bases). V lost 5 bases and J 4 bases, leaving 12 bases between the germline ends. The germline CDR1 and CDR2 sequences are MNHEY and SVGAGI. The CDR3 has 14 amino acids.

This CDR3 reads CASSIRNTEAFF. The DNA of the CDR3 is TGTGCCAGTAGTATCAGAAACACTGAAGCTTTCTTT. The chain employs TRBV19 and TRBJ1-1; no definite D call. V was trimmed by 3 bases and J by 2 bases, leaving 4 bases between them. In germline, CDR1 is LNHDA, CDR2 SQIVND (reference sequence). The CDR3 extends over 12 amino acids.

The chain has TRBV19 and TRBJ2-6; D unresolved. Germline lookup yields CDR1 LNHDA and CDR2 SQIVND (reference sequence). This CDR3 is built from 15 residues. Between the trimmed V and J ends, which lost 7 bases and 2 bases, there was a span of 12 bases. The chain's CDR3 is CASTEIEAGANVLTF. Written as DNA, the CDR3 is TGTGCCAGTACCGAGATAGAAGCTGGGGCCAACGTCCTGACTTTC.

The chain carries TRBV2 and TRBJ2-1; 10 bases align to TRBD2. With V trimmed by 7 bases and J by 0 bases, 6 bases remained unmatched. In germline, CDR1 is SNHLY, CDR2 FYNNEI. The CDR3 has 16 residues. Here the CDR3 DNA reads TGTGCCAGCATGGGGACTAGCGAGAGCTCCTACAATGAGCAGTTCTTC. The encoded protein is CASMGTSESSYNEQFF. Combining the CDR3 with reference TRBV2 and TRBJ2-1 gives the whole variable domain EPEVTQTPSHQVTQMGQEVILRCVPISNHLYFYWYRQILGQKVEFLVSFYNNEISEKSEIFDDQFSVERPDGSNFTLKIRSTKLEDSAMYFCASMGTSESSYNEQFFGPGTRLTVL.

In its sample, this clone was seen once. The chain combines TRBV19 with TRBJ2-7, with TRBD2 matching 7 bases. CDR3 length: 15 amino acids. V shed 1 base, J shed 3 bases, and the junction held 6 bases outside the gene matches. Germline V CDR1 and CDR2: LNHDA, SQIVND (reference sequence). The CDR3: CASSIALREDYEQYF. CDR3 bases: TGTGCCAGTAGTATAGCATTACGGGAGGACTACGAGCAGTACTTC.

This clone was counted a single time. The chain joins TRBV18 to TRBJ1-1, with 7 bases lining up with TRBD1. The germline gives CDR1 KGHSH, CDR2 LQKENI. V was pared by 3 bases and J by 2 bases, with 6 bases of the junction left unmatched. The CDR3 length is 15 residues. The CDR3 DNA reads as TGTGCCAGCTCACCTCAGGGGGGGACTAACACTGAAGCTTTCTTT. Encoded protein: CASSPQGGTNTEAFF.

CDR3 coding DNA: TGTGCCAGCTCACCATTAGCTGACACCGGGGAGCTGTTTTTT. Translating gives CASSPLADTGELFF. V gene TRBV18 combines with J gene TRBJ2-2; no clear D gene. CDR1 and CDR2 from the germline V gene are KGHSH and LQKENI. CDR3 length: 14 amino acids. V shed 2 bases and J shed 3 bases, with 7 bases lying between them.

The chain has TRBV30 and TRBJ1-2; unclear D gene. The CDR3 is 12 amino acids. Trimming stripped 0 bases from V and 8 bases from J, with 10 bases between. Germline assignment: CDR1 GTSNPN and CDR2 SVGIG (reference sequence). The CDR3 loop is CAWSVVTRGYTF. The CDR3 DNA follows: TGTGCCTGGAGTGTGGTAACGAGGGGCTACACCTTC.

The chain has TRBV29-1 and TRBJ2-2; 8 bases line up with TRBD1. V trimming: 4 bases; J trimming: 2 bases; junction bases outside the gene matches: 3. This CDR3 spans 14 amino acids. CDR1 is SQVTM, CDR2 ANQGSEA, per germline. CDR3 nucleotide sequence: TGCAGCGTTGGGACAGGGCCCAACACCGGGGAGCTGTTTTTT. It is translated as CSVGTGPNTGELFF.

This rearrangement joins TRBV10-1 to TRBJ2-1; 7 bases fit TRBD2. The CDR3 is 13 amino acids. Looked up from germline, CDR1 is WNHNN and CDR2 is SYGVQD (reference sequence). The ends lost 3 bases at V and 7 bases at J; junction bases unmatched: 3. The CDR3 spells CASSDGGGNEQFF. CDR3 DNA: TGCGCCAGCAGTGATGGGGGGGGGAATGAGCAGTTCTTC.

The chain employs TRBV7-9 and TRBJ2-5; D unresolved. This CDR3 region has 14 residues. Per germline, CDR1 SEHNR and CDR2 FQNEAQ (reference sequence). V was shortened by 1 base and J by 0 bases, with 6 bases between the two germline ends. The CDR3 nucleotides are TGTGCCAGCAGCTTAGGGTCGAACCAAGAGACCCAGTACTTC. Its translation is CASSLGSNQETQYF.

This clone was detected once. J is TRBJ2-7 and V is TRBV7-6; D is unclear. Germline assignment: CDR1 SGHVS and CDR2 FNYEAQ. The CDR3 totals 13 residues. Trimming removed 1 base from V and 4 bases from J, with 8 bases in between. This CDR3 is CASSLGGRYEQYF. CDR3 nucleotides: TGTGCCAGCAGCTTAGGTGGTCGGTACGAGCAGTACTTC.